This TCR beta chain was retrieved from a study of HIV-infected patients and healthy controls. This clonotype is judged large. The antigen remains unidentified. The CDR3 loop spans 15 amino acids. Roughly three months, about 14 weeks, into antiretroviral therapy, follow-up blood was collected. All unsorted peripheral T cells were captured because whole blood was used without fractionation. Alpha and beta constant-region primers primed reverse transcription of approximately 500 ng RNA. Alpha and beta chain libraries were made separately by chain-specific third strand synthesis with multiplexing indices. A single primer pair per chain amplified all rearrangements, with per-molecule barcodes. One entry per CDR3 protein, called by TCRdb with MiXCR from the 5' RACE reads. Here the sample spans about 6,000 distinct CDR3 sequences, 8.8% being singletons. Whole-study findings and limits: Healthy controls carried many MAIT alpha-chain CDR3s, while HIV+ repertoires had few. Untreated HIV+ repertoires had roughly threefold fewer distinct CDR3s and lower Shannon diversity than healthy controls.

The specimen was blood, collected during antiretroviral therapy. The sequence was obtained from an adult with HIV infection. This chain joins TRBV1 and TRBJ2-1; TRBD2 is the table's D call and was not checked against the DNA. TRBV1 is a pseudogene. CDR3 protein: CTSSQEIAGVNEQFF. The CDR3 bases are TGCACCAGCAGCCAAGAAATAGCGGGAGTGAATGAGCAGTTCTTC.